The 18 T cell receptor beta chains below were found in one sample sequenced in a study of CD8+ T cells in alopecia areata. It was cDNA, reverse transcribed from extracted RNA, that served as the sequencing template. TCRdb's table, derived via immunoSEQ multiplex PCR, lists solely in-frame clones and lacks some. This sample carries about 110,000 clones, none of them present only once. Sequencing was carried out using lesional skin. These receptors were collected from a C3H/HeJ mouse with alopecia areata. MHC haplotype of the strain: H2-k.

This clone was seen at least ten times. Germline and genes here are mouse. The read stops 4 residues short of the end of the CDR3; the missing end is completed from the germline J gene. V gene TRBV17 combines with J gene TRBJ2-2; 9 nucleotides line up with TRBD1. V shed 3 bases and J 4 bases; nucleotides not matched to a gene: 0. The CDR3 is made up of 14 amino acids. The germline V gene encodes CDR1 MNHDT and CDR2 YYDKIL. The covered CDR3 bases are TGTGCTAGCAGTAGGACAGGGGGCACCGGG. Its protein is CASSRTGGTG. The whole CDR3 sequence reads CASSRTGGTGQLYF.

Remarks on this clone: Any gene name here is a mouse gene name. The DNA ends 4 residues before the CDR3 does, and the rest of the CDR3 is filled in from the germline J gene. J is TRBJ1-4 and V is TRBV19; 9 nucleotides match TRBD1. In germline, CDR1 is FNHDT, CDR2 SITEND (reference sequence). V trimming: 7 bases; J trimming: 4 bases; junction bases outside the gene matches: 8. The CDR3 loop spans 15 amino acids. CDR3 region: CASSSRDRDNERLFF. Partial CDR3 DNA: TGTGCCAGCTCTTCCCGGGACAGGGACAACGAA.

This clone came up a few times. Mouse gene names and germline throughout. The sequenced fragment ends 4 residues before the CDR3 boundary, so the rest is inferred from the germline J gene. The chain uses TRBV13-1 and TRBJ2-4; tentative D call: TRBD2 (6 bases). Trimming took off 6 bases at V and 0 bases at J, with 11 bases between the two ends. Germline V CDR1 and CDR2: NSHNY, SYGAGN. The CDR3 spans 14 residues. The covered CDR3 bases are TGTGCCAGCACTCTACTGGGTAGTCAAAAC. It yields the protein CASTLLGSQN. The CDR3 reads in full as CASTLLGSQNTLYF.

With regard to this clone: Each gene name is a mouse one. The CDR3 end lies 4 residues beyond the end of the read and is filled in from the germline J gene. V is TRBV1 and J is TRBJ2-5; perhaps TRBD1 as D (6 bases). Trimming pared 3 bases from V and 2 bases from J, leaving 12 bases between. The V gene's germline CDR1 is NSQYPW and CDR2 LRSPGD (reference sequence). The CDR3 has 15 amino acids. CDR3 bases read: TGCACCTGCAGTGCTCCGGACAGAATCCAAGAC. Protein: CTCSAPDRIQD. The CDR3 reads in full as CTCSAPDRIQDTQYF.

As to this clone: Gene names are the mouse ones. From the germline J gene comes the end of the CDR3, since the read stops 4 residues before it. The chain employs TRBV1 and TRBJ1-1; D perhaps matches TRBD1 (6 bases). V was clipped by 0 bases and J by 4 bases, with 12 bases between them. CDR3 length: 15 residues. Germline loops: CDR1 NSQYPW, CDR2 LRSPGD (reference sequence). The CDR3 loop reads CTCSAERGAGTEVFF. The DNA read from the CDR3 is TGCACCTGCAGTGCAGAGAGGGGGGCAGGCACA. Full variable domain (rest looked up from reference TRBV1 and TRBJ1-1): VTLLEQNPRWRLVPRGQAVNLRCILKNSQYPWMSWYQQDLQKQLQWLFTLRSPGDKEVKSLPGADYLATRVTDTELRLQVANMSQGRTLYCTCSAERGAGTEVFFGKGTRLTVV.

As regards this clone: Germline and genes here are mouse. The sequence runs out 4 residues before the end of the CDR3; the remainder is reconstructed from the germline J gene. The chain combines TRBV19 with TRBJ2-5; 7 bases line up with TRBD2. J was trimmed by 3 bases and V by 5 bases; bases with no gene match: 6. The CDR3 loop spans 14 amino acids. Germline V CDR1 and CDR2: FNHDT, SITEND (reference sequence). CDR3 DNA, as far as it was read: TGTGCCAGCAGCCCGGGACTGAAACAAGAC. Translation: CASSPGLKQD. The CDR3 in full is CASSPGLKQDTQYF.

Concerning this clone itself: Mouse names are used for the genes. The read is 4 residues too short to cover the CDR3 end, so that end is filled in from the germline J gene. The chain recombines TRBV1 with TRBJ2-1; 11 bases line up with TRBD2. CDR3 size: 15 residues. Unmatched junction bases numbered 5, after V lost 4 bases and J lost 6 bases. Germline CDR1 is NSQYPW and CDR2 is LRSPGD (reference sequence). CDR3 sequence: CTCSGGLGVGAEQFF. Incomplete CDR3 DNA: TGCACCTGCAGTGGGGGACTGGGGGTCGGTGCT.

This clone has only a few counts. Mouse names are used for the genes. The CDR3 end falls 4 residues outside the read, so it is completed with the germline J gene. The chain couples TRBV13-3 to TRBJ2-2, with 9 nucleotides matching TRBD2. Trimming cost V 5 bases and J 2 bases; bases outside gene matches: 7. Looked up from germline, CDR1 is NNHDY and CDR2 is SYVADS. CDR3 length: 16 residues. The CDR3 loop is CASSSNWGVNTGQLYF. The part of the CDR3 DNA that was read is TGTGCCAGCAGCTCGAACTGGGGGGTGAACACCGGG.

This clone was recorded a few times. Gene labels here are mouse ones. The sequence runs out 4 residues before the end of the CDR3; the remainder is reconstructed from the germline J gene. This chain connects TRBV1 to TRBJ2-5; D possibly corresponds to TRBD2 (6 bases). This CDR3 has 16 residues. V was shortened by 2 bases and J by 1 base, with 13 bases between the two germline ends. The germline gives CDR1 NSQYPW, CDR2 LRSPGD (reference sequence). The CDR3 is CTCSAKSGLYQDTQYF. The DNA read from the CDR3 is TGCACCTGCAGTGCAAAGTCCGGACTGTACCAAGAC.

In its sample, this clone was seen a few times. The listed genes are named as in mouse. The read stops 4 residues short of the end of the CDR3; the missing end is completed from the germline J gene. This sequence joins TRBV13-1 and TRBJ1-4; D may be TRBD1 (6 bases). The CDR3 is 15 residues long. The V end was cut by 0 bases, the J end by 2 bases, with 8 bases between. Germline V gene data show CDR1 as NSHNY and CDR2 as SYGAGN. CDR3 residues: CASSDGGASNERLFF. The CDR3 bases that were read are TGTGCCAGCAGTGATGGGGGGGCGTCCAACGAA.

The table lists this clone with a few counts. Mouse names are used for the genes. The CDR3 end lies 4 residues beyond the end of the read and is filled in from the germline J gene. The V call is TRBV13-1, the J call TRBJ1-2; D unclear. CDR1 is NSHNY, CDR2 SYGAGN, per germline. This CDR3 contains 13 residues. The V end was cut by 5 bases, the J end by 0 bases, with 8 bases between. The CDR3 bases that were read are TGTGCCAGCAGAAAATCTGCAAACTCC. Translated, it gives CASRKSANS. The full-length CDR3 reads as CASRKSANSDYTF.

This clone has a count of ten or more. These gene names are mouse names. Sequencing ends 4 residues short of the CDR3 end; the germline J gene provides the rest. The gene calls are TRBV1 and TRBJ2-3, with 8 nucleotides matching TRBD1. Germline V gene data show CDR1 as NSQYPW and CDR2 as LRSPGD (reference sequence). The CDR3 runs to 16 residues. Trimming took 0 bases from V and 2 from J; bases not matched to a gene: 4. The CDR3 here is CTCSADPGGDAETLYF. The sequenced CDR3 bases are TGCACCTGCAGTGCAGATCCAGGGGGCGATGCAGAA.

This clone has more than one count but fewer than ten. Gene labels here are mouse ones. The read terminates 4 residues before the CDR3 end, so the remaining end is supplied by the germline J gene. This chain joins TRBV29 and TRBJ2-7; 11 nucleotides match TRBD1. Germline CDR1 reads MSHET; CDR2 reads SYDVDS. This CDR3 has 15 amino acids. The V and J ends lost 3 bases and 0 bases, in that order; junction bases with no gene match: 1. The CDR3 bases that were read are TGTGCTAGCAGTTTCGGGACAGGGGGCTCCTAT. It codes for CASSFGTGGSY. The whole CDR3 sequence is CASSFGTGGSYEQYF.

About this clone itself: There is a difference at residue 13 between the TCRdb protein and the DNA translation, so the protein given here was translated from the DNA. Mouse gene names apply. The read comes to an end 3 residues before the CDR3 does, leaving the germline J gene to fill in the end. This rearrangement joins TRBV1 to TRBJ1-6; 11 nucleotides align to TRBD1. TRBJ1-6 is placed among ORFs of uncertain function. Germline CDR1 is NSQYPW and CDR2 is LRSPGD (reference sequence). V lost 0 bases and J lost 7; bases outside the gene matches: 2. The CDR3 length is 16 residues. CDR3 residues: CTCSAEDRGRNSPLYF. The sequenced CDR3 bases are TGCACCTGCAGTGCAGAGGACAGGGGGCGGAATTCGCCC.

This clone was counted only a few times. Gene names denote mouse genes. With the read ending 4 residues before the CDR3 end, the germline J gene is used to fill in that end. V gene TRBV13-3 combines with J gene TRBJ2-3; TRBD1 aligns across 7 bases. The CDR3 spans 13 residues. Per the germline V gene, CDR1 is NNHDY and CDR2 is SYVADS. The sequenced part of the CDR3 DNA is TGTGCCAGCAGTGCGGGACAGATAGAA. This translates into CASSAGQIE. The complete CDR3 reads CASSAGQIETLYF.

Concerning this clone: The protein in this entry is translated from the DNA; at residue 12 it differs from the protein listed in TCRdb. Gene names denote mouse genes. The read finishes 3 residues shy of the CDR3 end, and the germline J gene is used to complete it. This chain joins TRBV13-1 and TRBJ1-3, with 7 bases fitting TRBD1. J was trimmed by 3 bases and V by 0 bases; bases with no gene match: 3. The CDR3 totals 15 residues. From germline, CDR1 is NSHNY and CDR2 SYGAGN. The chain's CDR3 is CASSDDGTVGNTLYF. CDR3 bases read: TGTGCCAGCAGTGATGACGGGACAGTTGGAAATACG.

Concerning this clone itself: Germline and genes here are mouse. The CDR3 is cut off 4 residues early in the read; its end comes from the germline J gene. This chain uses TRBV1 with TRBJ1-1, with 7 bases aligning to TRBD1. The CDR3 sequence is 17 residues long. J lost 1 base, V lost 0 bases, and 8 bases had no gene match. Germline V gives CDR1 NSQYPW, CDR2 LRSPGD (reference sequence). CDR3 bases read: TGCACCTGCAGTGCAGAAAGGGGGCAGGGGATGAACACA. Protein sequence: CTCSAERGQGMNT. The complete CDR3 reads CTCSAERGQGMNTEVFF.

This clone was found many times. The gene names here belong to mouse. Read coverage stops 4 residues before the CDR3 terminus; the germline J gene supplies the remainder. The chain joins TRBV13-3 to TRBJ1-4, with D possibly being TRBD1 (5 bases). This CDR3 spans 15 amino acids. Germline assignment: CDR1 NNHDY and CDR2 SYVADS. The CDR3 loop is CASSDGQGSGERLFF. CDR3 bases read: TGTGCCAGCAGTGATGGGCAGGGTTCGGGCGAA.